This is a list of T cell receptor beta chains from one sample in a study of regulatory T cells in long-lasting Graves disease. TCRdb recomputed calls from the multiplex PCR reads with MiXCR, one row per CDR3 protein. The table shows roughly 530,000 distinct CDR3 sequences, with about 16% occurring only once. The same data also contributed to another study, on T cells in Graves' hyperthyroidism and ophthalmopathy.

The specimen was peripheral blood mononuclear cells (PBMCs), collected at new diagnosis, from a patient treated with antithyroid drugs. The receptors come from a woman aged 35-65 years with Graves disease. Each CDR3 is given with its conserved first and last residue. Fields, in order: D gene, V gene, clone size, J gene, CDR3 DNA, CDR3 protein. The D gene is left open where the match is weak. The size of a clone is reported for some rows only, either as once, few or many, or as a class for expanded clones.

TRBD1	TRBV6-1	NA	TRBJ1-1	TGTGCCAGCAGCCTGGGACAGGGGAAGTACACTGAAGCTTTCTTT	CASSLGQGKYTEAFF
NA	TRBV7-9	few	TRBJ2-1	TGTGCCAGCAGCTTAGGGGAGACCAATGAGCAGTTCTTC	CASSLGETNEQFF
NA	TRBV7-9	few	TRBJ2-3	TGTGCCAGCAGTTTTCCCGGGGGGCCTGGGGATACGCAGTATTTT	CASSFPGGPGDTQYF
NA	TRBV11-2	many	TRBJ2-1	TGTGCCAGCAGCTTAGACGGGGTTAGCTCCTACAATGAGCAGTTCTTC	CASSLDGVSSYNEQFF
TRBD1	TRBV30	few	TRBJ2-2	TGTGCCTGGAAGGGGGCAGGCACGAACACCGGGGAGCTGTTTTTT	CAWKGAGTNTGELFF
NA	TRBV19	few	TRBJ1-1	TGTGCCAGTAGAACAGGTTCGGGCACTGAAGCTTTCTTT	CASRTGSGTEAFF
NA	TRBV2	many	TRBJ2-3	TGTGCCAGCAGCGAGACAGATACGCAGTATTTT	CASSETDTQYF
TRBD2	TRBV4-1	once	TRBJ2-3	TGCGCCAGCAGCCAACCCCGCTTGGCGGGGGGGACTCTTAATCCCCGTAGCACAGATACGCAGTATTTT	CASSQPRLAGGTLNPRSTDTQYF
TRBD1	TRBV3-1	many	TRBJ1-2	TGTGCCAGCAGCCACCCCGGACAGGGGAACTATGGCTACACCTTC	CASSHPGQGNYGYTF
TRBD2	TRBV5-1	few	TRBJ2-1	TGCGCCAGCAGCATTACTAGCGGAACCTCCTACAATGAGCAGTTCTTC	CASSITSGTSYNEQFF
NA	TRBV19	NA	TRBJ2-3	TGTGCCAGTAGTACTCTTGGGGTATCCGATACGCAGTATTTT	CASSTLGVSDTQYF
NA	TRBV5-1	few	TRBJ2-7	TGCGCCAGCAGCTTGGCTGCCAGTGACGCCTACGAGCAGTACTTC	CASSLAASDAYEQYF
NA	TRBV6-1	NA	TRBJ2-1	TGTGCCAGCAGCAGGGGAACGGATTCGCAGTTCTTC	CASSRGTDSQFF
NA	TRBV27	NA	TRBJ2-1	TGTGCCAGCAGTTTATCGCTGGACAATGAGCAGTTCTTC	CASSLSLDNEQFF
NA	TRBV11-2	many	TRBJ2-5	TGTGCCAGCAGCTTAGCGGGGGCAGTTGGCGAAGAGACCCAGTACTTC	CASSLAGAVGEETQYF
TRBD2	TRBV7-9	NA	TRBJ2-2	TGTGCCAGCAGCTACTCTTCACTAGCGGGGGGGCTTAGCACCGGGGAGCTGTTTTTT	CASSYSSLAGGLSTGELFF
TRBD1	TRBV6-1	NA	TRBJ1-6	TGTGCCAGCAGAGTGACAGGGGGTGGTTCACCCCTCCACTTT	CASRVTGGGSPLHF
NA	TRBV7-3	few	TRBJ2-5	TGTGCCAGCAGCCCCGATGGGGCAGCCCTGGAGACCCAGTACTTC	CASSPDGAALETQYF
NA	TRBV7-2	NA	TRBJ2-7	TGTGCCAGCAGCTTAGATGTCGGACACCGATACTTC	CASSLDVGHRYF
NA	TRBV4-1	NA	TRBJ2-1	TGCGCCAGCAGCCAAGGCCTTGGGAGTTACCCCTACAATGAGCAGTTCTTC	CASSQGLGSYPYNEQFF
NA	TRBV12-3/TRBV12-4	many	TRBJ2-3	TGTGCCAGCAGTCCGGGACCCACTAGGGGTTGGGCAGCAGATACGCAGTATTTT	CASSPGPTRGWAADTQYF
TRBD1	TRBV5-1	NA	TRBJ1-1	TGCGCCAGCAGCTTGGGGACAGGGGCGATGAGCATTGAAGCTTTCTTT	CASSLGTGAMSIEAFF
NA	TRBV28	many	TRBJ1-1	TGTGCCAGCAGTTGGGGACGGGCGAACACTGAAGCTTTCTTT	CASSWGRANTEAFF
NA	TRBV11-1	many	TRBJ1-2	TGTGCCAGCAGCTTAGCCCCATCCGGCTATGGCTACACCTTC	CASSLAPSGYGYTF
TRBD2	TRBV3-1	many	TRBJ2-1	TGTGCCAGCAGCCCCCTGGGAGGGTTACCCTCCTACAATGAGCAGTTCTTC	CASSPLGGLPSYNEQFF
NA	TRBV10-3	few	TRBJ1-1	TGTGCCATCAGTGAACCTGCGGGCCAGAACACTGAAGCTTTCTTT	CAISEPAGQNTEAFF
NA	TRBV3-1	few	TRBJ2-2	TGTGCCAGCAGCCAAACGCGGACTGGGGAGCTGTTTTTT	CASSQTRTGELFF
TRBD2	TRBV7-8	few	TRBJ2-1	TGTGCCAGCAGCTTCTCATGGGGTGCGGGGGGGACCTACAATGAGCAGTTCTTC	CASSFSWGAGGTYNEQFF
NA	TRBV30	many	TRBJ1-4	TGTGCCTGGAGTACAGGGCGGGTATGGGAAAAACTGTTTTTT	CAWSTGRVWEKLFF
NA	TRBV7-8	many	TRBJ1-2	TGTGCCAGCAGCTTAGCGCGGGTGCCCCACTATGGCTACACCTTC	CASSLARVPHYGYTF
NA	TRBV27	many	TRBJ1-5	TGTGCCAGCAGTTTCCTTAATCAGCCCCAGCATTTT	CASSFLNQPQHF
NA	TRBV5-6	few	TRBJ2-2	TGTGCCAGCAGCTTGGGGTCTTCTTTAACCGGGGAGCTGTTTTTT	CASSLGSSLTGELFF
TRBD1	TRBV3-1	many	TRBJ2-3	TGTGCCAGCAGCCCGGACAGGCACCTAGTGACAGATACGCAGTATTTT	CASSPDRHLVTDTQYF
TRBD1	TRBV18	NA	TRBJ2-7	TGTGCCAGCTCACCGGGACAGGCTAACTACGAGCAGTACTTC	CASSPGQANYEQYF
NA	TRBV12-3/TRBV12-4	many	TRBJ2-1	TGTGCCAGCAGTTTATCCGGGGCAGAGTACAATGAGCAGTTCTTC	CASSLSGAEYNEQFF
NA	TRBV3-1	many	TRBJ2-5	TGTGCCAGCAGCCCTCAGACAGCCGTAACCCAGTACTTC	CASSPQTAVTQYF
NA	TRBV7-8	many	TRBJ2-1	TGTGCCAGCAGCTTAGTAGTGGGGCATGAGCAGTTCTTC	CASSLVVGHEQFF
NA	TRBV2	many	TRBJ1-2	TGTGCCAGCAATGTGGAGGGCAGCTATGGCTACACCTTC	CASNVEGSYGYTF
NA	TRBV20-1	NA	TRBJ1-5	TGCAGTGCTAGAGGGGGGTCCCACGAGGGGCCCCAGCATTTT	CSARGGSHEGPQHF
NA	TRBV12-3/TRBV12-4	many	TRBJ2-3	TGTGCCAGCAGACCGGACAGCACAGATACGCAGTATTTT	CASRPDSTDTQYF
NA	TRBV6-1	NA	TRBJ1-5	TGTGCCAGCAACCAACAGGGAAATCAGCCCCAGCATTTT	CASNQQGNQPQHF
NA	TRBV28	many	TRBJ1-1	TGTGCCAGCAGCCAGCCGGGAGGCGAAGCTTTCTTT	CASSQPGGEAFF
NA	TRBV18	NA	TRBJ2-5	TGTGCCAGCTCACCACAAACAGGGTTTTCTGAGACCCAGTACTTC	CASSPQTGFSETQYF